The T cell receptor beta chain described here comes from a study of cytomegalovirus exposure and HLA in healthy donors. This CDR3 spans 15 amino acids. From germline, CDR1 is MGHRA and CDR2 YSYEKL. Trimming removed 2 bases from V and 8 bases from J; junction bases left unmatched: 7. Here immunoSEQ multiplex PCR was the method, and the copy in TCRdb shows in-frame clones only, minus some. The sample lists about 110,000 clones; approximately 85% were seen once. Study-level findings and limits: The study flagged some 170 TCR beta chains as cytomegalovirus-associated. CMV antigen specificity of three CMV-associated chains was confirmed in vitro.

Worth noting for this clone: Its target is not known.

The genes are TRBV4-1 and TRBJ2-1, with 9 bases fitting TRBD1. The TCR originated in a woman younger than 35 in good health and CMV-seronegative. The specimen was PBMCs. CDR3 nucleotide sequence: TGCGCCAGCAGCCAACGGGACAGGGTATTGGATGAGCAGTTCTTC. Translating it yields CASSQRDRVLDEQFF.